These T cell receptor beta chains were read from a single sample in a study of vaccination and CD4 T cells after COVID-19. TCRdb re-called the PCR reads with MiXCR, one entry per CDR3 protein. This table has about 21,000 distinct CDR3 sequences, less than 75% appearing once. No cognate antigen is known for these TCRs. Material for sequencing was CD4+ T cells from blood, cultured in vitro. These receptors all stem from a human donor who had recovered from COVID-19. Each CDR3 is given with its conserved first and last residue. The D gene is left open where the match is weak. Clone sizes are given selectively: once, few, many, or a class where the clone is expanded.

CDR3nt: TGTGCCACCAGCCGACTGAGGGACAGGGGGGGCGAGCAGTACTTC
CDR3aa: CATSRLRDRGGEQYF
v_gene: TRBV15
d_gene: TRBD1
abundance: .
j_gene: TRBJ2-7

CDR3nt: TGTGCCAGCAGTTTCAAATCAGGGCGCACTGAAGCTTTCTTT
CDR3aa: CASSFKSGRTEAFF
v_gene: TRBV27
d_gene: .
abundance: .
j_gene: TRBJ1-1

CDR3nt: TGTGCCAGCAGTGACTGGACAGGCGTTAATCAGCCCCAGCATTTT
CDR3aa: CASSDWTGVNQPQHF
v_gene: TRBV6-1
d_gene: TRBD1
abundance: .
j_gene: TRBJ1-5

CDR3nt: TGCGCCAGCAGCTCCACTCTCACAGATACGCAGTATTTT
CDR3aa: CASSSTLTDTQYF
v_gene: TRBV5-1
d_gene: .
abundance: .
j_gene: TRBJ2-3

CDR3nt: TGCAGTGCTAGAGACCACGGACTAGCGGGTGGTAATGAGCAGTTCTTC
CDR3aa: CSARDHGLAGGNEQFF
v_gene: TRBV20-1
d_gene: TRBD2
abundance: .
j_gene: TRBJ2-1

CDR3nt: TGCAGTGCTAGGGGCAGGGACATGGGATGGGTGAACACTGAAGCTTTCTTT
CDR3aa: CSARGRDMGWVNTEAFF
v_gene: TRBV20-1
d_gene: .
abundance: few
j_gene: TRBJ1-1

CDR3nt: TGTGCCAGCAGTTACCAGCGGGTAGCGAACACCGGGGAGCTGTTTTTT
CDR3aa: CASSYQRVANTGELFF
v_gene: TRBV6-5
d_gene: .
abundance: .
j_gene: TRBJ2-2

CDR3nt: TGCAGTGCAAGGACTAGCGGGAGGAAGCGCAATGAGCAGTTCTTC
CDR3aa: CSARTSGRKRNEQFF
v_gene: TRBV20-1
d_gene: TRBD2
abundance: .
j_gene: TRBJ2-1

CDR3nt: TGCAGTGCTAGACCCTACGGGGATGAGCAGTTCTTC
CDR3aa: CSARPYGDEQFF
v_gene: TRBV20-1
d_gene: .
abundance: .
j_gene: TRBJ2-1

CDR3nt: TGTGCCAGCAGTTGGGGTTGGGCAGCGTATTCTAACTATGGCTACACCTTC
CDR3aa: CASSWGWAAYSNYGYTF
v_gene: TRBV27
d_gene: .
abundance: .
j_gene: TRBJ1-2

CDR3nt: TGTGCCAGCACCGACGGGCTCCACTATGGCTACACCTTC
CDR3aa: CASTDGLHYGYTF
v_gene: TRBV6-2/TRBV6-3
d_gene: .
abundance: .
j_gene: TRBJ1-2

CDR3nt: TGTGCCAGCAGCTTAGTCAAGACAGGGATGGAGACCCAGTACTTC
CDR3aa: CASSLVKTGMETQYF
v_gene: TRBV7-8
d_gene: TRBD1
abundance: few
j_gene: TRBJ2-5

CDR3nt: TGCAGTGCCCCTGGACTAGCGAAGAATGAGCAGTTCTTC
CDR3aa: CSAPGLAKNEQFF
v_gene: TRBV20-1
d_gene: TRBD2
abundance: medium-sized
j_gene: TRBJ2-1

CDR3nt: TGCGCCAGCAGCTTGGTGAGAGCCCAAGAGACCCAGTACTTC
CDR3aa: CASSLVRAQETQYF
v_gene: TRBV5-1
d_gene: .
abundance: .
j_gene: TRBJ2-5

CDR3nt: TGTGCCAGTAGTAGGGGACAGGGGGCTGGTACGCAGTATTTT
CDR3aa: CASSRGQGAGTQYF
v_gene: TRBV19
d_gene: TRBD1
abundance: .
j_gene: TRBJ2-3

CDR3nt: TGCAGTGCGGGCGACCTCTACGAGCAGTACTTC
CDR3aa: CSAGDLYEQYF
v_gene: TRBV20-1
d_gene: .
abundance: .
j_gene: TRBJ2-7

CDR3nt: TGTGCCAGCAGTGTCGGGACTAGTGCTTTAGTACGGCTGTTTTTT
CDR3aa: CASSVGTSALVRLFF
v_gene: TRBV6-2/TRBV6-3
d_gene: TRBD2
abundance: .
j_gene: TRBJ2-2